A single T cell receptor beta chain is shown here with its context. Method: immunoSEQ multiplex PCR; TCRdb's copy keeps in-frame clones and lacks some. The sample has approximately 470,000 clones; over 75% are singletons. These data are taken from a study of shared clonotypes between healthy human individuals. The germline V gene has CDR1 LNHDA and CDR2 SQIVND (reference sequence). Between the trimmed V and J ends, which lost 7 bases and 3 bases, there was a span of 16 bases. The CDR3 extends over 15 amino acids. V and J are TRBV19 and TRBJ1-5; D is uncertain. The sample was PBMCs. This clonotype was obtained from a woman between 40 and 50 years old in good health. Some clones in this sample may be carry-over from other donors' samples. CDR3 loop: CASTVSGRNNQPQHF. The CDR3 DNA reads TGTGCCAGTACAGTATCGGGCAGGAACAATCAGCCCCAGCATTTT.